The 27 T cell receptor beta chains reported below all come from one sample, sequenced in a study of cytomegalovirus exposure and HLA in healthy donors. 60 Vbeta and 13 Jbeta primers were used in PCR. The assay was immunoSEQ multiplex PCR, and TCRdb's table has in-frame clones only and misses some. This table has 99,000 or so clones, roughly 80% appearing once. Material: PBMCs. The origin of the receptors is a man aged 55 to 70 in good health and CMV-seropositive.

J is TRBJ1-1 and V is TRBV18; no definite D call. This CDR3 has 16 residues. CDR1 is KGHSH and CDR2 is LQKENI in the germline V gene. Trimming cost V 1 base and J 3 bases, with 15 bases left between them. The CDR3 nucleotides are TGTGCCAGCTCACCACAAATGAGGATAAGGTACACTGAAGCTTTCTTT. Encoded protein: CASSPQMRIRYTEAFF.

This chain uses TRBV6-5 with TRBJ1-2; TRBD1 matches 11 bases. V was clipped by 2 bases and J by 5 bases; unmatched bases: 7. Germline V gene sequence: CDR1 MNHEY, CDR2 SVGAGI. The CDR3 has 16 amino acids. CDR3 residues: CASSYRGTGGWYGYTF. CDR3 nucleotide sequence: TGTGCCAGCAGTTACAGGGGGACAGGGGGGTGGTATGGCTACACCTTC.

The J gene is TRBJ2-4, the V gene TRBV7-9, with TRBD1 matching over 8 bases. The CDR3 covers 17 residues. Germline loops: CDR1 SEHNR, CDR2 FQNEAQ (reference sequence). Trimming cost V 5 bases and J 0 bases; bases outside gene matches: 9. The CDR3 region is CASSPDRGKRAKNIQYF. CDR3 in DNA: TGTGCCAGCAGCCCAGACAGGGGTAAACGAGCCAAAAACATTCAGTACTTC.

The chain uses TRBV5-4 and TRBJ1-2, with 8 bases lining up with TRBD1. The J segment lost 6 bases and the V segment lost 3 bases, leaving 10 bases of the junction unmatched. The germline CDR1 and CDR2 sequences are SGHNT and YYREEE (reference sequence). The CDR3 spans 15 residues. CDR3 sequence (DNA): TGTGCCAGCAGCTGGCGGACAGGGAACATAAATGGCTACACCTTC. Residues: CASSWRTGNINGYTF.

This clone was observed a few times. The V gene is TRBV5-4, the J gene TRBJ2-4; D remains ambiguous. The length of the CDR3 is 15 residues. Germline CDR1 SGHNT, CDR2 YYREEE (reference sequence). V was clipped by 0 bases and J by 3 bases, with 10 bases between them. CDR3 protein: CASSLAQSDKNIQYF. CDR3 DNA: TGTGCCAGCAGCTTGGCGCAGTCTGACAAAAACATTCAGTACTTC.

This sequence joins TRBV28 and TRBJ2-3; 13 nucleotides match TRBD2. The V gene's germline CDR1 is MDHEN and CDR2 SYDVKM. CDR3 length: 20 amino acids. V gave up 5 bases and J gave up 1 base; unmatched junction bases: 15. CDR3 amino acids: CASSPLGTSGGVLGTDTQYF. The CDR3 DNA is TGTGCCAGCAGTCCCCTCGGAACTAGCGGGGGGGTTCTGGGCACAGATACGCAGTATTTT.

The gene calls are TRBV30 and TRBJ2-7; the match to TRBD1 covers 10 bases. CDR3 size: 14 residues. Germline CDR1 GTSNPN, CDR2 SVGIG (reference sequence). The V segment lost 2 bases and the J segment 3 bases; nucleotides outside the gene matches: 4. CDR3 amino acids: CAWSPGTGVYEQYF. CDR3 bases: TGTGCCTGGAGTCCCGGGACAGGGGTCTACGAGCAGTACTTC. The full variable domain, its missing parts supplied by reference TRBV30 and TRBJ2-7, is SQTIHQWPATLVQPVGSPLSLECTVEGTSNPNLYWYRQAAGRGLQLLFYSVGIGQISSEVPQNLSASRPQDRQFILSSKKLLLSDSGFYLCAWSPGTGVYEQYFGPGTRLTVT.

The chain is built from TRBV18 and TRBJ1-6; D may be TRBD1 (5 bases). The V gene's germline CDR1 is KGHSH and CDR2 LQKENI. V was cut by 2 bases and J by 6 bases, with 11 bases left in between. CDR3 length equals 15 residues. As DNA, the CDR3 is TGTGCCAGCTCACCAGTAGGGGATCCTAATTCACCCCTCCACTTT. Translation gives CASSPVGDPNSPLHF. Together with reference TRBV18 and TRBJ1-6, the CDR3 gives the full variable domain: NAGVMQNPRHLVRRRGQEARLRCSPMKGHSHVYWYRQLPEEGLKFMVYLQKENIIDESGMPKERFSAEFPKEGPSILRIQQVVRGDSAAYFCASSPVGDPNSPLHFGNGTRLTVT.

The chain couples TRBV5-4 to TRBJ1-1, with TRBD1 matching over 7 bases. The junction had 7 bases not matched to a gene; V was cut back by 3 bases and J by 8 bases. The CDR3 sequence is 13 residues long. CDR1 SGHNT and CDR2 YYREEE come from the germline V gene (reference sequence). CDR3 sequence reads: CASSSWTGGEAFF. CDR3 in DNA: TGTGCCAGCAGCTCCTGGACAGGCGGAGAAGCTTTCTTT.

The chain has TRBV5-4 and TRBJ1-1, with TRBD1 as a possible D gene (5 bases). The CDR3 totals 13 residues. Germline V lookup: CDR1 SGHNT, CDR2 YYREEE (reference sequence). With 10 bases removed from V and 5 bases from J, the gap between germline ends came to 18 bases. The CDR3 is CAFQRQGLTEAFF. CDR3 in DNA: TGTGCCTTTCAGAGGCAGGGTTTAACTGAAGCTTTCTTT. Full variable domain (outside the CDR3, taken from reference TRBV5-4 and TRBJ1-1): ETGVTQSPTHLIKTRGQQVTLRCSSQSGHNTVSWYQQALGQGPQFIFQYYREEENGRGNFPPRFSGLQFPNYSSELNVNALELDDSALYLCAFQRQGLTEAFFGQGTRLTVV.

V gene TRBV7-2 combines with J gene TRBJ2-4; 16 bases map to TRBD2. Trimming at V came to 5 bases and at J to 6 bases, leaving 7 bases not matched to a gene. Germline V gene sequence: CDR1 SGHTA, CDR2 FQGNSA. The CDR3 is made up of 17 amino acids. CDR3 in amino acids: CASSPGTSGGAGNIQYF. For the CDR3, the DNA is TGTGCCAGCAGCCCGGGGACTAGCGGGGGGGCAGGAAACATTCAGTACTTC.

The chain has TRBV5-8 and TRBJ2-7; the match to TRBD1 covers 10 bases. The CDR3 extends over 16 amino acids. Trimming at V came to 0 bases and at J to 5 bases, leaving 8 bases not matched to a gene. Germline-derived CDR1 and CDR2 are SGHTS and YDEGEE. Written as DNA, the CDR3 is TGTGCCAGCAGCTTGGCCAGACAGGGGGCTTCAGACGAGCAGTACTTC. This gives the protein CASSLARQGASDEQYF.

The rearrangement links TRBV2 to TRBJ2-1, with 13 bases lining up with TRBD2. Per germline, CDR1 SNHLY and CDR2 FYNNEI. The V segment lost 6 bases and the J segment 6 bases; nucleotides outside the gene matches: 2. The CDR3 has 14 amino acids. CDR3 protein: CASRGLAGSNEQFF. CDR3 nucleotide sequence: TGTGCCAGCAGGGGACTAGCGGGGTCCAATGAGCAGTTCTTC.

This clone occurred a few times. V gene TRBV13 combines with J gene TRBJ2-7, with a tentative D call TRBD1 (5 bases). Germline V lookup: CDR1 PRHDT, CDR2 FYEKMQ (reference sequence). Trimming cost V 0 bases and J 4 bases, with 10 bases left between them. CDR3 length: 14 residues. The CDR3 loop is CASSLGGDGYEQYF. For the CDR3, the DNA is TGTGCCAGCAGCTTAGGAGGGGATGGGTACGAGCAGTACTTC.

Only a few counts were recorded for this clone. The chain couples TRBV5-6 to TRBJ1-6; D not resolved. V was pared by 0 bases and J by 7 bases, with 5 bases between. Germline V gene lookup returns CDR1 SGHDT and CDR2 YYEEEE. The CDR3 consists of 13 residues. CDR3 in amino acids: CASSLGRNSPLHF. Written as DNA, the CDR3 is TGTGCCAGCAGCTTGGGGCGGAATTCACCCCTCCACTTT.

The V gene is TRBV6-1, the J gene TRBJ2-5, with 7 bases aligning to TRBD1. This CDR3 spans 14 amino acids. V was pared by 9 bases and J by 1 base, with 8 bases of the junction left unmatched. Germline CDR1 and CDR2: MNHNS and SASEGT. This chain's CDR3 is CASNDRGLQETQYF. CDR3 nucleotides: TGTGCCAGTAACGATAGGGGGCTCCAAGAGACCCAGTACTTC.

This clone was observed a few times. This rearrangement joins TRBV5-1 to TRBJ2-7, with a weak D call TRBD2 (5 bases). The ends were cut back, 1 base at V and 0 bases at J, with 8 bases in the middle. Germline V CDR1 and CDR2: SGHRS, YFSETQ. The CDR3 runs to 14 residues. CDR3 bases: TGCGCCAGCAGCTTGCGAGCGGACTCCTACGAGCAGTACTTC. Translating gives CASSLRADSYEQYF.

As regards this clone: The junction departs from germline at one end; a sequencing error may be responsible. This chain uses TRBV7-7 with TRBJ2-5; 8 positions match TRBD2. This CDR3 has 16 residues. Germline loops: CDR1 SSHAT, CDR2 FNYEAQ (reference sequence). The CDR3 DNA sequence: TGTGCTAGCAGTCCCGTGGCGGGGGGATGGACAGAGACCCAGTACTTC. As protein: CASSPVAGGWTETQYF.

This clone was seen just once. The chain carries TRBV2 and TRBJ2-2; no reliable D call. The CDR3 contains 13 residues. The V and J ends lost 7 bases and 1 base respectively, with 7 bases between them. The germline CDR1 and CDR2 sequences are SNHLY and FYNNEI. Here the CDR3 reads CASNRRNTGELFF. The CDR3 DNA reads TGTGCCAGCAATAGAAGGAACACCGGGGAGCTGTTTTTT.

The chain links TRBV6-5 to TRBJ2-2; possible D gene TRBD2, 5 bases. Deletions cut 10 bases from V and 4 bases from J, with 16 bases between. Germline CDR1 and CDR2: MNHEY and SVGAGI. This CDR3 comprises 14 residues. The CDR3 DNA sequence: TGTGCCACCCACACGGGATCGGTCACCGGGGAGCTGTTTTTT. Its protein is CATHTGSVTGELFF.

CDR3 sequence (DNA): TGTGCCTGGAGTGAGGGGGCCTATTCACCCCTCCACTTT. Protein product: CAWSEGAYSPLHF. J is TRBJ1-6 and V is TRBV30; TRBD1 aligns across 7 bases. Germline V CDR1 and CDR2: GTSNPN, SVGIG (reference sequence). CDR3 size: 13 residues. V shed 1 base, J shed 8 bases, and the junction held 2 bases outside the gene matches.

The chain is built from TRBV7-3 and TRBJ2-1; TRBD1 aligns across 10 bases. Germline V gene sequence: CDR1 SGHTA, CDR2 FQGTGA. V lost 1 base to trimming and J lost 6 bases; unmatched junction nucleotides: 6. The CDR3 is 16 amino acids. The CDR3 DNA reads TGTGCCAGCAGCTTAAGAAGACAGGGGGCAATCAATGAGCAGTTCTTC. The encoded protein is CASSLRRQGAINEQFF.

The chain couples TRBV18 to TRBJ1-1; D might be TRBD1 (5 bases). The germline V and J ends were trimmed by 0 bases and 4 bases, with 15 bases remaining between them. The V gene's germline CDR1 is KGHSH and CDR2 LQKENI. The CDR3 is made up of 16 amino acids. The CDR3 here is CASSPPRGRAGTEAFF. In nucleotides, the CDR3 is TGTGCCAGCTCACCACCTAGAGGCAGGGCCGGCACTGAAGCTTTCTTT.

The chain uses TRBV5-1 and TRBJ1-2; 9 bases agree with TRBD1. The V and J ends lost 3 bases and 8 bases, in that order; junction bases with no gene match: 8. Germline V CDR1 and CDR2: SGHRS, YFSETQ. The CDR3 contains 14 residues. CDR3 coding DNA: TGCGCCAGCAGCTCTACAGGGGGCGCGAGGGGCTACACCTTC. Protein: CASSSTGGARGYTF.

This clone appeared a few times. The CDR3: CASSPGGRIYGYTF. The CDR3 DNA follows: TGCGCCAGCAGCCCGGGGGGACGGATCTATGGCTACACCTTC. The rearrangement uses TRBV5-1 and TRBJ1-2; D is possibly TRBD1 (5 bases). CDR1 is SGHRS and CDR2 is YFSETQ in the germline V gene. Trimming pared 4 bases from V and 4 bases from J, leaving 14 bases between. This CDR3 is 14 amino acids long.

The V call is TRBV7-6, the J call TRBJ1-1, with D unresolved. This CDR3 region has 15 residues. From germline, CDR1 is SGHVS and CDR2 FNYEAQ. The V gene lost 4 bases and the J gene lost 1 base, with 13 bases spanning the gap. CDR3 bases: TGTGCCAGCAGCTCGGGTAAAGCGGCGAACACTGAAGCTTTCTTT. This sequence encodes CASSSGKAANTEAFF. Based on the CDR3 plus reference TRBV7-6 and TRBJ1-1, the full variable domain is GAGVSQSPRYKVTKRGQDVALRCDPISGHVSLYWYRQALGQGPEFLTYFNYEAQQDKSGLPNDRFSAERPEGSISTLTIQRTEQRDSAMYRCASSSGKAANTEAFFGQGTRLTVV.

The chain uses TRBV10-3 and TRBJ1-2; 7 bases map to TRBD1. The trim removed 2 bases at V and 5 bases at J, leaving 2 bases unmatched. CDR3 length: 13 amino acids. Germline V gene data show CDR1 as ENHRY and CDR2 as SYGVKD. The CDR3 DNA is TGTGCCATCAGTGAGGGGACAGAGTATGGCTACACCTTC. Its translation: CAISEGTEYGYTF.